This T cell receptor beta chain was retrieved from a study of shared clonotypes between healthy human individuals. Overall study context: Aged between 18 and 49, the donors were two women and a few men. Study outcomes and limitations: Sequencing depth was expected to influence donor clonotype sharing.

Points on this clone: What it binds is not known.

From germline, CDR1 is MDHEN and CDR2 SYDVKM. This CDR3 has 14 amino acids. V was shortened by 8 bases and J by 1 base, with 11 bases between the two germline ends. Sequenced by immunoSEQ multiplex PCR; TCRdb stores in-frame clones only, minus some. The sample gives around 500,000 clones, roughly 80% of which show up once; about an eighth is in the top ten. Samples left unsorted employed about 90 million PBMCs for genomic DNA. The sample taken for sequencing was PBMCs. The receptor's source is a woman between 40 and 55 years old in good health. Some clones in this sample may be carry-over from other donors' samples. V usage is TRBV28 and J usage is TRBJ2-2; perhaps TRBD1 as D (5 bases). In DNA, the CDR3 is TGTGCCAGCTGTTGGCAGGGGAACACCGGGGAGCTGTTTTTT. This gives the protein CASCWQGNTGELFF. The full variable domain, completed using reference TRBV28 and TRBJ2-2, is DVKVTQSSRYLVKRTGEKVFLECVQDMDHENMFWYRQDPGLGLRLIYFSYDVKMKEKGDIPEGYSVSREKKERFSLILESASTNQTSMYLCASCWQGNTGELFFGEGSRLTVL.